A single sample is the source of the 31 T cell receptor beta chains below, sequenced in a study of radiation and T cells in renal cell carcinoma. Using immunoSEQ multiplex PCR, the repertoire was profiled, and TCRdb retains in-frame clones only, with some absent. The table records 70,000 to 95,000 clones, about 79% of them present only once. The time point is: baseline pretreatment blood. Treatment specified: 15 Gy SBRT to primary tumor, nephrectomy 4 weeks later. Sequenced here: blood, sampled from a patient whose treatment included radiotherapy and nephrectomy. These receptors originate from a man between 60 and 75 years old with renal cell carcinoma.

This chain links TRBV11-3 with TRBJ2-2; the match to TRBD2 covers 8 bases. Per germline, CDR1 SGHNT and CDR2 YENEEA. This CDR3 has 16 residues. V dropped 7 bases and J dropped 8; count of bases not matched to a gene: 15. The CDR3 loop is CASKKQGISGDGELFF. In DNA form, the CDR3 reads TGTGCCAGCAAGAAGCAGGGGATTAGCGGGGATGGGGAGCTGTTTTTT.

V is TRBV27 and J is TRBJ2-2; D not resolved. Germline V gene data show CDR1 as MNHEY and CDR2 as SMNVEV (reference sequence). V shed 4 bases and J shed 0 bases, with 9 bases lying between them. CDR3 length: 15 amino acids. In DNA, the CDR3 is TGTGCCAGCAGTTCTGCCCTCGCGAACACCGGGGAGCTGTTTTTT. This translates into CASSSALANTGELFF.

The J gene is TRBJ2-7, the V gene TRBV13; 14 nucleotides agree with TRBD2. V shed 5 bases and J 6 bases; nucleotides not matched to a gene: 3. The V gene's germline CDR1 is PRHDT and CDR2 FYEKMQ (reference sequence). The CDR3 spans 14 residues. The DNA for the CDR3 is TGTGCCAGCAGCGGGACTAGCGGGAGTATCGAGCAGTACTTC. It is translated as CASSGTSGSIEQYF.

This clone has only a few counts. The V gene is TRBV18, the J gene TRBJ1-1, with D unclear. V lost 3 bases and J lost 1, with 12 bases in between. This CDR3 has 15 amino acids. Per germline, CDR1 KGHSH and CDR2 LQKENI. The CDR3 spells CASSPASAGNTEAFF. CDR3 bases: TGTGCCAGCTCACCCGCGAGTGCGGGGAACACTGAAGCTTTCTTT.

The chain recombines TRBV6-5 with TRBJ2-3; 10 bases match TRBD1. CDR3 length: 14 residues. Trimming took 7 bases from V and 4 from J; bases not matched to a gene: 5. The germline gives CDR1 MNHEY, CDR2 SVGAGI. The DNA for the CDR3 is TGTGCCAGCATTGACAGGGGGCGGTCAGATACGCAGTATTTT. Its protein product is CASIDRGRSDTQYF.

The chain links TRBV5-5 to TRBJ2-1; D uncertain. The CDR3 spans 15 residues. The germline V gene encodes CDR1 SGHKS and CDR2 YYEKEE (reference sequence). Trimming took off 4 bases at V and 16 bases at J, with 27 bases between the two ends. The CDR3 reads CASSPRLAEFPLNFF. DNA of the CDR3: TGTGCCAGCAGCCCGAGGTTGGCGGAGTTCCCCCTCAATTTCTTC.

The chain combines TRBV27 with TRBJ2-3; TRBD2 is a possible D gene (5 bases). V dropped 6 bases and J dropped 6 bases, with 19 bases sitting between them. The CDR3 is 15 amino acids. The germline V gene has CDR1 MNHEY and CDR2 SMNVEV (reference sequence). CDR3 in amino acids: CASRREPISWDTQYF. In nucleotides, the CDR3 is TGTGCCAGCAGGAGGGAGCCGATCTCCTGGGATACGCAGTATTTT.

This sequence joins TRBV19 and TRBJ2-2; 10 positions match TRBD1. CDR1 and CDR2 from the germline V gene are LNHDA and SQIVND (reference sequence). V trimming: 5 bases; J trimming: 4 bases; junction bases outside the gene matches: 4. The CDR3 is 15 residues long. The DNA for the CDR3 is TGTGCCAGTAGTCCCGGGACAGGGGTCACCGGGGAGCTGTTTTTT. Its translation is CASSPGTGVTGELFF.

In its sample, this clone was seen once. The rearrangement uses TRBV6-1 and TRBJ1-6; D gene unclear. The germline V and J ends were trimmed by 2 bases and 5 bases, with 7 bases remaining between them. The germline CDR1 and CDR2 sequences are MNHNS and SASEGT. CDR3 size: 14 residues. The CDR3: CASSESPNNSPLHF. As DNA, the CDR3 is TGTGCCAGCAGTGAAAGCCCAAATAATTCACCCCTCCACTTT.

The gene calls are TRBV9 and TRBJ1-4; a possible D gene is TRBD1 (5 bases). The ends were cut back, 4 bases at V and 7 bases at J, with 17 bases in the middle. The CDR3 sequence is 15 residues long. Germline CDR1 is SGDLS and CDR2 is YYNGEE. The CDR3 region is CASSISGRIREKLFF. The CDR3 DNA reads as TGTGCCAGCAGCATCTCAGGGCGGATTCGTGAAAAACTGTTTTTT.

This clone appeared once. V gene TRBV29-1 combines with J gene TRBJ2-7; 7 bases agree with TRBD1. The V gene's germline CDR1 is SQVTM and CDR2 ANQGSEA. Trimming at V came to 2 bases and at J to 2 bases, leaving 6 bases not matched to a gene. The CDR3 consists of 14 residues. The CDR3 nucleotides are TGCAGCGTTGAATTAGTTGACAGGGCCTACGAGCAGTACTTC. Translated: CSVELVDRAYEQYF.

This clone was recorded a few times. The chain links TRBV19 to TRBJ2-7; no definite D call. The germline V and J ends were trimmed by 5 bases and 1 base, with 9 bases remaining between them. This CDR3 comprises 13 residues. The germline gives CDR1 LNHDA, CDR2 SQIVND (reference sequence). DNA for the CDR3: TGTGCCAGTAGTGGGCTACTTTCCTACGAGCAGTACTTC. Translated, it gives CASSGLLSYEQYF.

The V call is TRBV5-6, the J call TRBJ2-4; no definite D call. V was clipped by 5 bases and J by 7 bases, with 7 bases between them. The length of the CDR3 is 11 residues. CDR1 and CDR2 from the germline V gene are SGHDT and YYEEEE. CDR3 coding DNA: TGTGCCAGCAGTCAACGGAACATTCAGTACTTC. Encoded protein: CASSQRNIQYF.

V and J are TRBV9 and TRBJ2-1, with 7 bases lining up with TRBD2. CDR1 and CDR2 (germline): SGDLS, YYNGEE. This CDR3 region has 16 residues. V was clipped by 2 bases and J by 6 bases; unmatched bases: 11. The CDR3 reads CASSVGTREWGNEQFF. The CDR3 DNA is TGTGCCAGCAGCGTGGGTACGCGGGAGTGGGGCAATGAGCAGTTCTTC. Filled out from reference TRBV9 and TRBJ2-1, the complete variable domain reads DSGVTQTPKHLITATGQRVTLRCSPRSGDLSVYWYQQSLDQGLQFLIQYYNGEERAKGNILERFSAQQFPDLHSELNLSSLELGDSALYFCASSVGTREWGNEQFFGPGTRLTVL.

The chain employs TRBV29-1 and TRBJ2-3; TRBD1 aligns across 11 bases. This CDR3 is built from 13 residues. The V gene end was trimmed by 6 bases and the J gene end by 3 bases; junction bases not matched to a gene: 2. Germline values: CDR1 SQVTM, CDR2 ANQGSEA. The CDR3 nucleotides are TGCAGCGTGGGACAGGGGGGTACAGATACGCAGTATTTT. Protein product: CSVGQGGTDTQYF.

Points on this clone: This CDR3 is also generated by other DNA sequences in the sample. V and J are TRBV5-1 and TRBJ2-6; no reliable D call. This CDR3 has 14 amino acids. CDR1 is SGHRS and CDR2 is YFSETQ in the germline V gene. Trimming stripped 4 bases from V and 2 bases from J, with 7 bases between. CDR3 coding DNA: TGCGCCAGCAGCGGCGGAACTGGGGCCAACGTCCTGACTTTC. Translated: CASSGGTGANVLTF.

CDR3 in DNA: TGTGCCAGCAGCTTAAGGCGGGGTACCTCCTACGAGCAGTACTTC. It yields the protein CASSLRRGTSYEQYF. The chain combines TRBV7-2 with TRBJ2-7; D perhaps matches TRBD2 (6 bases). Germline lookup yields CDR1 SGHTA and CDR2 FQGNSA. The CDR3 length is 15 residues. Trimming removed 2 bases at V and 0 bases at J, with 11 bases between. The full variable domain, with the rest looked up from reference TRBV7-2 and TRBJ2-7, is GAGVSQSPSNKVTEKGKDVELRCDPISGHTALYWYRQSLGQGLEFLIYFQGNSAPDKSGLPSDRFSAERTGGSVSTLTIQRTQQEDSAVYLCASSLRRGTSYEQYFGPGTRLTVT.

The CDR3 DNA sequence: TGCGCCAGCAGCCCTGTGGTTGCTGAGTCCGAGCAGTACTTC. It codes for CASSPVVAESEQYF. The chain joins TRBV5-1 to TRBJ2-5, with D hard to call. The J call may be in error: the DNA end matches TRBJ2-7 better. The CDR3 spans 14 residues. The germline gives CDR1 SGHRS, CDR2 YFSETQ.

The V call is TRBV5-6, the J call TRBJ2-1, with 9 bases matching TRBD2. J gave up 6 bases and V 4 bases, and 11 bases lay outside the gene matches. This CDR3 has 16 residues. CDR1 and CDR2 from the germline V gene are SGHDT and YYEEEE. This CDR3 reads CASSLISGSVVNEQFF. In DNA form, the CDR3 reads TGTGCCAGCAGCCTGATTAGCGGGAGTGTAGTCAATGAGCAGTTCTTC.

This clone has more than one count but fewer than ten. The chain links TRBV7-8 to TRBJ2-7; tentatively, D is TRBD2 (6 bases). This CDR3 comprises 12 residues. Germline V gene data show CDR1 as SGHVS and CDR2 as FQNEAQ. Trimming shortened V by 1 base and J by 10 bases, and 11 bases separated the two germline ends. The CDR3 reads CASSLGWRDQYF. CDR3 bases: TGTGCCAGCAGCTTAGGTTGGCGGGACCAGTACTTC. Full variable domain (remainder filled in from reference TRBV7-8 and TRBJ2-7): GAGVSQSPRYKVAKRGQDVALRCDPISGHVSLFWYQQALGQGPEFLTYFQNEAQLDKSGLPSDRFFAERPEGSVSTLKIQRTQQEDSAVYLCASSLGWRDQYFGPGTRLTVT.

The CDR3 DNA sequence: TGTGCCAGCAGTGCTGGCGGGTACATCGACGAGCAGTACTTC. Translation: CASSAGGYIDEQYF. J is TRBJ2-7 and V is TRBV2, with D tentatively TRBD2 (5 bases). Germline V gene lookup returns CDR1 SNHLY and CDR2 FYNNEI. CDR3 size: 14 residues. V was pared by 4 bases and J by 5 bases, with 15 bases between.

DNA of the CDR3: TGTGCCAGCAGTTACGTCGCGGGAGGGCTGGAGACCCAGTACTTC. Its translation: CASSYVAGGLETQYF. The genes are TRBV6-6 and TRBJ2-5, with TRBD2 matching 9 bases. This CDR3 has 15 residues. Germline CDR1 MNHNY, CDR2 SVGAGI (reference sequence). J gave up 5 bases and V 2 bases, and 6 bases lay outside the gene matches.

This clone turned up a few times. The chain carries TRBV29-1 and TRBJ2-1, with TRBD1 identical over 8 bases. CDR1 is SQVTM and CDR2 is ANQGSEA in the germline V gene. V was pared by 2 bases and J by 3 bases, with 3 bases of the junction left unmatched. The CDR3 length is 14 residues. The CDR3 sequence: CSVEWDRRYNEQFF. As DNA, the CDR3 is TGCAGCGTTGAATGGGACAGGCGCTACAATGAGCAGTTCTTC.

This clone occurred a few times. The chain uses TRBV19 and TRBJ2-7, with D possibly being TRBD1 or TRBD2 (6 bases each). V shed 6 bases and J shed 6 bases, with 12 bases lying between them. In germline, CDR1 is LNHDA, CDR2 SQIVND (reference sequence). The CDR3 is 12 residues long. The CDR3, as DNA: TGTGCCAGTAGGGGGGGCGTTTCCGAGCAGTACTTC. Translated, it gives CASRGGVSEQYF.

V usage is TRBV18 and J usage is TRBJ2-2, with D unresolved. CDR3 length: 15 amino acids. V gave up 3 bases and J gave up 0 bases, with 8 bases separating them. Looked up from germline, CDR1 is KGHSH and CDR2 is LQKENI. CDR3 loop: CASSPTESNTGELFF. CDR3 DNA sequence: TGTGCCAGCTCACCGACGGAGTCGAACACCGGGGAGCTGTTTTTT.

This sequence joins TRBV2 and TRBJ2-3; D remains ambiguous. The ends were cut back, 8 bases at V and 0 bases at J, with 12 bases in the middle. Germline-derived CDR1 and CDR2 are SNHLY and FYNNEI. The CDR3 contains 14 residues. The CDR3 coding sequence is TGTGCCAGCTGCATATTCCCTAGCACAGATACGCAGTATTTT. The encoded protein is CASCIFPSTDTQYF. Combining the CDR3 with reference TRBV2 and TRBJ2-3 gives the whole variable domain EPEVTQTPSHQVTQMGQEVILRCVPISNHLYFYWYRQILGQKVEFLVSFYNNEISEKSEIFDDQFSVERPDGSNFTLKIRSTKLEDSAMYFCASCIFPSTDTQYFGPGTRLTVL.

The rearrangement uses TRBV7-9 and TRBJ2-7, with 9 positions matching TRBD1. This CDR3 region has 14 residues. V lost 4 bases, J lost 4 bases, and 5 bases stayed unmatched. Germline loops: CDR1 SEHNR, CDR2 FQNEAQ (reference sequence). The CDR3 DNA follows: TGTGCCAGCAGCTCTCGACAGGGGGGATACGAGCAGTACTTC. Protein: CASSSRQGGYEQYF.

V is TRBV7-9 and J is TRBJ2-6; D is unclear. Germline CDR1 is SEHNR and CDR2 is FQNEAQ (reference sequence). V was shortened by 5 bases and J by 0 bases, with 8 bases between the two germline ends. The CDR3 is 15 residues long. CDR3 in amino acids: CASSGPPSGANVLTF. The CDR3 DNA is TGTGCCAGCAGCGGCCCCCCCTCTGGGGCCAACGTCCTGACTTTC.

In its sample, this clone was seen once. This chain joins TRBV6-6 and TRBJ1-4; D uncertain. V was pared by 2 bases and J by 8 bases, with 6 bases between. Germline loops: CDR1 MNHNY, CDR2 SVGAGI (reference sequence). CDR3 length: 12 amino acids. CDR3 region: CASSYDGEKLFF. The CDR3 nucleotides read TGTGCCAGCAGTTACGACGGGGAAAAACTGTTTTTT.

The sample holds one count of this clone. J is TRBJ1-5 and V is TRBV18; no firm D call. CDR1 KGHSH and CDR2 LQKENI come from the germline V gene. The CDR3 length is 15 residues. The V gene lost 0 bases and the J gene lost 0 bases, with 6 bases spanning the gap. The CDR3 reads CASSPPGYSNQPQHF. CDR3 coding DNA: TGTGCCAGCTCACCACCGGGATATAGCAATCAGCCCCAGCATTTT.

The V and J genes are TRBV4-1 and TRBJ2-4; 10 bases are a match to TRBD2. From germline, CDR1 is MGHRA and CDR2 YSYEKL. This CDR3 has 14 amino acids. V lost 6 bases, J lost 7 bases, and 6 bases stayed unmatched. The CDR3 here is CASSAGLARNIQYF. The DNA for the CDR3 is TGCGCCAGCAGTGCGGGACTAGCGAGGAACATTCAGTACTTC.